This T cell receptor (beta chain) was profiled in a study of control samples from healthy donors and cancer patients. The protocol was immunoSEQ multiplex PCR, while the TCRdb copy is restricted to in-frame clones and leaves out a portion. The sample yields 30,000 to 40,000 clones, 86% seen once. Germline lookup yields CDR1 SGHNT and CDR2 YENEEA. J lost 9 bases, V lost 4 bases, and 8 bases had no gene match. CDR3 size: 14 residues. The sample holds one count of this clone. Sequenced material: PBMCs. The clonotype originates from a woman in her thirties or forties with lung cancer. This chain connects TRBV11-3 to TRBJ2-5; 10 bases are a match to TRBD2. CDR3 region: CASSSDKRGGSQYF. DNA of the CDR3: TGTGCCAGCAGCTCAGACAAGCGGGGGGGCTCCCAGTACTTC.